What follows are 6 T cell receptor beta chains derived from one specimen sequenced in a study of cytomegalovirus exposure and HLA in healthy donors. Data came from immunoSEQ multiplex PCR; TCRdb stores just in-frame clones and leaves some out. The sample carries about 200,000 clones, 84% recorded once. The sequenced material came from PBMCs. The receptors originated from a woman between 25 and 40 years old in good health and CMV-seropositive.

The rearrangement uses TRBV18 and TRBJ2-2, with 7 bases aligning to TRBD2. Germline V lookup: CDR1 KGHSH, CDR2 LQKENI. There are 13 residues in the CDR3. Trimming at V came to 4 bases and at J to 10 bases, leaving 6 bases not matched to a gene. CDR3 in DNA: TGTGCCAGCTCACGGGAGGGGACGGTGGAGCTGTTTTTT. Its protein is CASSREGTVELFF.

The CDR3 sequence is CASRTGGPTEAFF. The CDR3 DNA is TGTGCCAGCAGGACAGGGGGCCCGACTGAAGCTTTCTTT. The gene calls are TRBV28 and TRBJ1-1; 10 bases match TRBD1. Germline V gene data show CDR1 as MDHEN and CDR2 as SYDVKM. The V and J ends lost 6 bases and 5 bases, in that order; junction bases with no gene match: 3. The CDR3 length is 13 residues.

This chain uses TRBV5-1 with TRBJ2-3; D ambiguous. Trimming removed 0 bases from V and 2 bases from J, with 10 bases in between. Looked up from germline, CDR1 is SGHRS and CDR2 is YFSETQ. The CDR3 runs 15 residues. CDR3 coding DNA: TGCGCCAGCAGCTTGGTTTCAGTTCTCACAGATACGCAGTATTTT. It translates to CASSLVSVLTDTQYF.

The chain recombines TRBV27 with TRBJ2-1; possibly TRBD2 for D (5 bases). The CDR3 has 12 residues. Germline assignment: CDR1 MNHEY and CDR2 SMNVEV (reference sequence). Between the trimmed V and J ends, which lost 10 bases and 7 bases, there was a span of 14 bases. The CDR3 region has the DNA TGTGCCACCCAGAGGGATTGGAATGAGCAGTTCTTC. Translating it yields CATQRDWNEQFF.

This clone was seen more than once but under ten times. The CDR3 sequence: CASSLQGANQPQHF. The CDR3 coding sequence is TGTGCCAGCAGCCTACAGGGGGCTAATCAGCCCCAGCATTTT. This sequence joins TRBV6-6 and TRBJ1-5, with 9 bases lining up with TRBD1. The CDR3 sequence is 14 residues long. The germline V gene has CDR1 MNHNY and CDR2 SVGAGI (reference sequence). V lost 6 bases to trimming and J lost 4 bases; unmatched junction nucleotides: 4.

The chain recombines TRBV5-1 with TRBJ1-1; TRBD1 is a possible D gene (5 bases). V lost 0 bases and J lost 8, with 8 bases in between. The CDR3 is made up of 12 amino acids. CDR1 is SGHRS and CDR2 is YFSETQ in the germline V gene. The CDR3 coding sequence is TGCGCCAGCAGCTTGGTTGGACAAGAAGCTTTCTTT. Residues: CASSLVGQEAFF.